This T cell receptor beta chain derives from a study of cytomegalovirus exposure and HLA in healthy donors. Use of 60 Vbeta and 13 Jbeta primers characterized the PCR. TCRdb's table, derived via immunoSEQ multiplex PCR, lists solely in-frame clones and lacks some. The table has roughly 200,000 clones, 81% seen once. The V and J ends lost 4 bases and 1 base respectively, with 15 bases between them. This CDR3 is 15 amino acids long. Germline loops: CDR1 SGHRS, CDR2 YFSETQ. The V gene is TRBV5-1, the J gene TRBJ2-7; D may be TRBD1 (8 bases). The TCR was taken from a man aged 40-49 years in good health and CMV-seropositive. Specimen: PBMCs. The CDR3 DNA is TGCGCCAGCAGCCTAACAGGGGGGGGGTCCTACGAGCAGTACTTC. It codes for CASSLTGGGSYEQYF. Full variable domain (outside the CDR3, taken from reference TRBV5-1 and TRBJ2-7): KAGVTQTPRYLIKTRGQQVTLSCSPISGHRSVSWYQQTPGQGLQFLFEYFSETQRNKGNFPGRFSGRQFSNSRSEMNVSTLELGDSALYLCASSLTGGGSYEQYFGPGTRLTVT.